This T cell receptor beta chain was recorded in a study of human T cells and chemical hapten exposure. In the study overall: Small pooled library volume differences chiefly drove per-sample TCR yield variation.

The time point here: healthy volunteer bleed at 2 weeks. Unfractionated whole blood served as the source for total RNA extraction. The library put unique molecular identifiers onto individual cDNA molecules. TCRdb redid the calling of the RACE reads with MiXCR, one entry per CDR3 protein. Among some 45,000 distinct CDR3 sequences listed, roughly 4.1% were seen once. The V and J ends lost 5 bases and 5 bases respectively, with 16 bases between them. This CDR3 has 14 amino acids. This clonotype came up many times. Its antigen is currently unknown. The study's findings and limits: There was no change with DPC sensitization in TCRs above 1 in 1000 frequency.

This receptor was identified in a human donor in good health. Some clones in this sample may be carry-over from other donors' samples. Source material: whole blood. The genes are TRBV12-3 or TRBV12-4 and TRBJ2-7; D is perhaps TRBD1 (6 bases). CDR3 sequence: CASSRTGSKNEQYF. CDR3 in DNA: TGTGCCAGCAGTAGAACAGGGAGTAAAAACGAGCAGTACTTC.